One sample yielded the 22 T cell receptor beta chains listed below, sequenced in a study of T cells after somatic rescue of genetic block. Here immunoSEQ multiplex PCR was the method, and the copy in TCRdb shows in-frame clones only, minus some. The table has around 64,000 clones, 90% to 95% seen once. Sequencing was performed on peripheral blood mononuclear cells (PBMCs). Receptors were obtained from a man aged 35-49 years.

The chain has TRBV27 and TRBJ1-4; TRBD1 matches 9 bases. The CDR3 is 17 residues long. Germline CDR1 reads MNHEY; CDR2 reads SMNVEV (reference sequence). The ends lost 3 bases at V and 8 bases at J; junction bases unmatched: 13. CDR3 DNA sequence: TGTGCCAGCAGTTTCTGGACAGGGGCGAGATTGAACGAAAAACTGTTTTTT. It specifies CASSFWTGARLNEKLFF.

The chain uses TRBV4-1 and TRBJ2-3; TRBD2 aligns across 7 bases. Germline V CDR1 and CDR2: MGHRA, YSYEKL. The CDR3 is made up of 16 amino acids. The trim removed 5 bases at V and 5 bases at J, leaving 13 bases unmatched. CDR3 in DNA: TGCGCCAGCAGCTCCCGCGAGCGGGGCCTTGGAGATACGCAGTATTTT. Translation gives CASSSRERGLGDTQYF.

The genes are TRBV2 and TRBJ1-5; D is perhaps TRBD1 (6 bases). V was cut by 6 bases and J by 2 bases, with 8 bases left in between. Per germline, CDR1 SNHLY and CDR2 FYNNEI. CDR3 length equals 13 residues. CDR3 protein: CASRRTGNQPQHF. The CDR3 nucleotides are TGTGCCAGCAGGCGGACAGGCAATCAGCCCCAGCATTTT.

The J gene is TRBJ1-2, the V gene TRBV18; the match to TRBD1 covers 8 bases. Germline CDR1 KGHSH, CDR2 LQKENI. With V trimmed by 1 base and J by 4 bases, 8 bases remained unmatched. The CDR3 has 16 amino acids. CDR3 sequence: CASSPQVRQGTYGYTF. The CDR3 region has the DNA TGTGCCAGCTCACCACAAGTCAGACAGGGGACCTATGGCTACACCTTC. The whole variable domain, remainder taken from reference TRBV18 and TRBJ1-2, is NAGVMQNPRHLVRRRGQEARLRCSPMKGHSHVYWYRQLPEEGLKFMVYLQKENIIDESGMPKERFSAEFPKEGPSILRIQQVVRGDSAAYFCASSPQVRQGTYGYTFGSGTRLTVV.

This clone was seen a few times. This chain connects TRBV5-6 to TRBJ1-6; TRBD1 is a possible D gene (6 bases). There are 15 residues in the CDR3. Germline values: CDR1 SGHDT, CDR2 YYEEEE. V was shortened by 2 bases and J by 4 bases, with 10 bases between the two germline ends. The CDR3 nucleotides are TGTGCCAGCAGCTTATTTACAGGGTATAATTCACCCCTCCACTTT. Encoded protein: CASSLFTGYNSPLHF.

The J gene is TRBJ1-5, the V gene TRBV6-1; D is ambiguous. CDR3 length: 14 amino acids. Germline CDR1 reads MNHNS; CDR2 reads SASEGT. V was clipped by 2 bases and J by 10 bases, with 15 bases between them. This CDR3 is CASSEYPELGPQHF. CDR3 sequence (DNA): TGTGCCAGCAGTGAATACCCCGAATTAGGTCCCCAGCATTTT.

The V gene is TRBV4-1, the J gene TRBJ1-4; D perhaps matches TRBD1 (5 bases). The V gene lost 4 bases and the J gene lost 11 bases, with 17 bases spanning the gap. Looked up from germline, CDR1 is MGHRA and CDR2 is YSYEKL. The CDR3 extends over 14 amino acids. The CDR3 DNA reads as TGCGCCAGCAGCCCTACCGGGGCAGGCGGGAAACTGTTTTTT. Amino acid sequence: CASSPTGAGGKLFF.

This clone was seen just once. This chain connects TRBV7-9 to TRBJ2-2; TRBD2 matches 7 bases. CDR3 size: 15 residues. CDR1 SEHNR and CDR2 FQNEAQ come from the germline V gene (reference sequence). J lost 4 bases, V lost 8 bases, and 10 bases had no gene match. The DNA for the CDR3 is TGTGCCAGCCCCCTCGCGGGGGTGGGCACCGGGGAGCTGTTTTTT. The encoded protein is CASPLAGVGTGELFF.

This CDR3 reads CASSLGDPYNEQFF. The DNA for the CDR3 is TGTGCCAGCAGTTTGGGGGACCCTTACAATGAGCAGTTCTTC. The rearrangement links TRBV28 to TRBJ2-1; the D gene could be TRBD1 or TRBD2 (5 bases each). This CDR3 has 14 amino acids. Trimming took 3 bases from V and 4 from J, leaving 10 bases between them. Germline assignment: CDR1 MDHEN and CDR2 SYDVKM.

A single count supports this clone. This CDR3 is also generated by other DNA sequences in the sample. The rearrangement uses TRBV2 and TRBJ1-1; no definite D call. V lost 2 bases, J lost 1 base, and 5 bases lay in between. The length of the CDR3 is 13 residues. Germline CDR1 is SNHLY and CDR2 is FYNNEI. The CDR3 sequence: CASSELENTEAFF. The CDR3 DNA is TGTGCCAGCAGTGAACTGGAGAACACTGAAGCTTTCTTT.

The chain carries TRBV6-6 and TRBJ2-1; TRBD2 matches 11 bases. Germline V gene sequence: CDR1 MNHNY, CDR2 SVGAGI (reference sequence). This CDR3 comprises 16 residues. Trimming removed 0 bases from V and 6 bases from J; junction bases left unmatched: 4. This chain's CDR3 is CASSYSLAGGGNEQFF. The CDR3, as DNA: TGTGCCAGCAGTTACTCGCTAGCGGGAGGAGGCAATGAGCAGTTCTTC.

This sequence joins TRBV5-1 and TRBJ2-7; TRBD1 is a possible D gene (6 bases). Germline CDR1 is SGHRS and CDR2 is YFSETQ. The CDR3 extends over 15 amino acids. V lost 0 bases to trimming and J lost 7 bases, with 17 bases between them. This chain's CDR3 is CASSLEDSQPKEQYF. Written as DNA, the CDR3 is TGCGCCAGCAGCTTGGAGGACAGCCAGCCTAAGGAGCAGTACTTC.

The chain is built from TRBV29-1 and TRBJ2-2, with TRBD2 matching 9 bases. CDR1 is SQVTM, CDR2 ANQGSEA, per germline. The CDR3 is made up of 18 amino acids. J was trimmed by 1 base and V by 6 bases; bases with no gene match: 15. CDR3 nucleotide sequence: TGCAGCGTGGCGCGGGCTAGCGGGATCCCCTTGAACACCGGGGAGCTGTTTTTT. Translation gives CSVARASGIPLNTGELFF.

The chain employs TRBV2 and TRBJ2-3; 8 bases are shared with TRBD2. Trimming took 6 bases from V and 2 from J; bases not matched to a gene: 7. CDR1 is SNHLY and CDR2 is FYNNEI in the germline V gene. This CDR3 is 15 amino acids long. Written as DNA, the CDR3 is TGTGCCAGCAGGGGGCCAGCGGGAGACACAGATACGCAGTATTTT. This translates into CASRGPAGDTDTQYF. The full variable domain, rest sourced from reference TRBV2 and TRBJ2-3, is EPEVTQTPSHQVTQMGQEVILRCVPISNHLYFYWYRQILGQKVEFLVSFYNNEISEKSEIFDDQFSVERPDGSNFTLKIRSTKLEDSAMYFCASRGPAGDTDTQYFGPGTRLTVL.

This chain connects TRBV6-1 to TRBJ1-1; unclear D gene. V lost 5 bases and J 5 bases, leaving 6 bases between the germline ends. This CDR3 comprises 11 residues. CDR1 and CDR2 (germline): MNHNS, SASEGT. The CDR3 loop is CASSSSTEAFF. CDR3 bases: TGTGCCAGCAGTTCTAGTACTGAAGCTTTCTTT.

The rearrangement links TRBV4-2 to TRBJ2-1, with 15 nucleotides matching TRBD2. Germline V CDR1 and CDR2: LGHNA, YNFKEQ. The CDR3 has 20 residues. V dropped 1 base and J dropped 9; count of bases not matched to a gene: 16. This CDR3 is CASSQAAGTSGRPLGSEQFF. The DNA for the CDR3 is TGTGCCAGCAGCCAAGCCGCCGGGACTAGCGGGAGGCCCCTTGGGAGTGAGCAGTTCTTC.

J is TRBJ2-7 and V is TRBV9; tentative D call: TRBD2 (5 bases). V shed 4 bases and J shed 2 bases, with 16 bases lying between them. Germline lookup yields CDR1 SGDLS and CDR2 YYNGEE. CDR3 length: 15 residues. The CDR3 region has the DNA TGTGCCAGCAGCATAGCTGCGGGTTTCCCCTACGAGCAGTACTTC. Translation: CASSIAAGFPYEQYF.

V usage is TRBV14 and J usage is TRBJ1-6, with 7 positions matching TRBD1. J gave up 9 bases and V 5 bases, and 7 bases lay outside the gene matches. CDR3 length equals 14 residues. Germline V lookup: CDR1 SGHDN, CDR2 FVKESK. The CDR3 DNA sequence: TGTGCCAGCAGCTTGGACAGGAGGGGTTCACCCCTCCACTTT. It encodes CASSLDRRGSPLHF.

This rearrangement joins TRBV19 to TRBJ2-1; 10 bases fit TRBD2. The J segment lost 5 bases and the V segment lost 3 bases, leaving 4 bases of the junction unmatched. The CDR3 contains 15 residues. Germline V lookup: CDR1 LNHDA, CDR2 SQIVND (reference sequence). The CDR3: CASSMWLAGDNEQFF. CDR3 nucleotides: TGTGCCAGTAGTATGTGGCTAGCGGGGGACAATGAGCAGTTCTTC.

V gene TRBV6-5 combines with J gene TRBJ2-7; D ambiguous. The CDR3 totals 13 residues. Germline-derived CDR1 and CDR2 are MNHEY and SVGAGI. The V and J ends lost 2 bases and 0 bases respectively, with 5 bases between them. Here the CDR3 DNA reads TGTGCCAGCAGTTACGAGTCCTCCTACGAGCAGTACTTC. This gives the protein CASSYESSYEQYF.

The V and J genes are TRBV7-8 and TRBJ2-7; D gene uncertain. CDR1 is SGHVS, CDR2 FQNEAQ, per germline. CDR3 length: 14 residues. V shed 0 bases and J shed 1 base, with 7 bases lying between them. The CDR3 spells CASSLAGRSYEQYF. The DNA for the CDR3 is TGTGCCAGCAGCTTAGCCGGACGGTCCTACGAGCAGTACTTC.

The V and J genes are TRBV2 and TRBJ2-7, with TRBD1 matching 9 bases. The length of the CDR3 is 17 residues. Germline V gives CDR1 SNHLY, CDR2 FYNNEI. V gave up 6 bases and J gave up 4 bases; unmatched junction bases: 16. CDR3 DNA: TGTGCCAGCAGCGTTCCGGGACAGGGAATTGGGGTTTACGAGCAGTACTTC. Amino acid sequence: CASSVPGQGIGVYEQYF.